The 10 T cell receptor beta chains in this list originate from one sample, sequenced in a study of identical twins. Each CDR3 protein is one row after TCRdb ran MiXCR on the 5' RACE reads. Among just under 550,000 distinct CDR3 sequences, 12% to 15% were seen once, and the ten largest hold roughly 0.43%. This same sample was also taken into another study, of yellow fever vaccine responses in identical twins.

Input material: CD4+ T cells sorted from blood. The receptor source for this set is a young woman in good health.

This clonotype was counted only a few times. The chain carries TRBV10-2 and TRBJ2-7; 10 nucleotides align to TRBD2. V shed 6 bases, J shed 2 bases, and the junction held 4 bases outside the gene matches. This CDR3 is 14 amino acids long. The germline V gene has CDR1 WSHSY and CDR2 SAAADI. The CDR3 bases are TGCGCCAGCAGCGGTAGCGGGAGGACCTACGAGCAGTACTTC. Translating gives CASSGSGRTYEQYF.

This clonotype was observed a few times. The CDR3 reads CSAEDYAQETQYF. As DNA, the CDR3 is TGCAGCGCAGAGGACTACGCTCAAGAGACCCAGTACTTC. The chain carries TRBV29-1 and TRBJ2-5, with a possible D match to TRBD2 (6 bases). This CDR3 spans 13 amino acids. Between the trimmed V and J ends, which lost 7 bases and 2 bases, there was a span of 14 bases. CDR1 is SQVTM, CDR2 ANQGSEA, per germline.

The chain links TRBV20-1 to TRBJ2-3, with 10 bases identical to TRBD2. There are 15 residues in the CDR3. The V and J ends lost 5 bases and 2 bases, in that order; junction bases with no gene match: 7. CDR1 is DFQATT, CDR2 SNEGSKA, per germline (reference sequence). CDR3 in amino acids: CSAYTSGTVTDTQYF. DNA of the CDR3: TGCAGTGCTTATACTAGCGGGACTGTCACAGATACGCAGTATTTT.

Here the CDR3 DNA reads TGTGCCAGCAGTTTATCTACTAGCGGGGGGAGTGAGCAGTTCTTC. Translation: CASSLSTSGGSEQFF. The rearrangement links TRBV12-3 or TRBV12-4 to TRBJ2-1, with 12 bases lining up with TRBD2. The CDR3 totals 15 residues. J was trimmed by 9 bases and V by 2 bases; bases with no gene match: 5.

This clonotype was seen a handful of times. The chain employs TRBV5-1 and TRBJ2-7; no definite D call. The CDR3 covers 13 residues. Germline-derived CDR1 and CDR2 are SGHRS and YFSETQ. The V gene lost 4 bases and the J gene lost 7 bases, with 15 bases spanning the gap. In nucleotides, the CDR3 is TGCGCCAGCAGCCCCTCCCCCGAGTGGGAGCAGTACTTC. Its translation: CASSPSPEWEQYF.

In its sample, this clonotype was seen a few times. The genes are TRBV12-3 or TRBV12-4 and TRBJ2-7, with D maybe TRBD1 (5 bases). V was trimmed by 2 bases and J by 5 bases, leaving 13 bases between them. The CDR3 sequence is 14 residues long. The CDR3 bases are TGTGCCAGCAGTTTACGCAGGGATACTCACGAGCAGTACTTC. This translates into CASSLRRDTHEQYF.

In its sample, this clonotype was seen a few times. The chain employs TRBV4-1 and TRBJ2-1; TRBD2 is a possible D gene (5 bases). The V gene's germline CDR1 is MGHRA and CDR2 YSYEKL. Trimming took off 3 bases at V and 9 bases at J, with 12 bases between the two ends. The CDR3 extends over 13 amino acids. CDR3 DNA: TGCGCCAGCAGCCAGCAGGTAGGAGGTGAGCAGTTCTTC. Protein: CASSQQVGGEQFF.

J is TRBJ2-1 and V is TRBV11-2, with D unclear. Trimming cost V 1 base and J 15 bases, with 19 bases left between them. The CDR3 extends over 14 amino acids. Germline V CDR1 and CDR2: SGHAT, FQNNGV. The CDR3 DNA sequence: TGTGCCAGCAGCTTAGTCGAAGCAGCTGCTTCACTGTTCTTC. Its translation: CASSLVEAAASLFF.

This chain links TRBV5-1 with TRBJ2-4; no clear D gene. This CDR3 comprises 15 residues. Germline CDR1 and CDR2: SGHRS and YFSETQ. Trimming removed 2 bases from V and 0 bases from J, with 9 bases in between. The CDR3 spells CASSLLGIAKNIQYF. The CDR3 DNA sequence: TGCGCCAGCAGCTTACTGGGAATAGCCAAAAACATTCAGTACTTC.

With regard to this clonotype: The conserved final phenylalanine or tryptophan is absent from the CDR3, which likely points to a read error. The genes are TRBV5-1 and TRBJ2-5; D perhaps matches TRBD1 (5 bases). V was pared by 0 bases and J by 5 bases, with 11 bases between. Germline V gene data show CDR1 as SGHRS and CDR2 as YFSETQ. There are 14 residues in the CDR3. Written as DNA, the CDR3 is TGCGCCAGCAGCTTGGCGTTGGGGCTCGAGACCCAGTACTCC. Protein: CASSLALGLETQYS.